This T cell receptor beta chain was identified during a study of T cell responses to AZD1222 COVID-19 vaccine. Study-level results: Spike was spanned by vaccine-associated CD4 TCRs, with dominance at 160-218 and 743-854. Females outnumbered males among donors, who were mostly white British; clonal diversity was possibly underestimated. Recipients of two AZD1222 doses showed rising Spike-specific TCR breadth and depth. In all cases, repertoires were sampled only after the peak T cell response.

Turning to this clone: Its antigen remains unidentified.

The CDR3 extends over 13 amino acids. V was shortened by 2 bases and J by 2 bases, with 6 bases between the two germline ends. Some clones are missing from TCRdb's copy, which holds only in-frame ones; the method was immunoSEQ multiplex PCR. The sample carries approximately 76,000 clones, 75% to 95% recorded once. The sequence derives from an adult in good health. Sample: peripheral blood, taken on day 0 of MenACWY control vaccination. The chain combines TRBV12-3 or TRBV12-4 with TRBJ1-1; D unresolved. In nucleotides, the CDR3 is TGTGCCAGCAGTTTAATGGACAACACTGAAGCTTTCTTT. Its protein product is CASSLMDNTEAFF.